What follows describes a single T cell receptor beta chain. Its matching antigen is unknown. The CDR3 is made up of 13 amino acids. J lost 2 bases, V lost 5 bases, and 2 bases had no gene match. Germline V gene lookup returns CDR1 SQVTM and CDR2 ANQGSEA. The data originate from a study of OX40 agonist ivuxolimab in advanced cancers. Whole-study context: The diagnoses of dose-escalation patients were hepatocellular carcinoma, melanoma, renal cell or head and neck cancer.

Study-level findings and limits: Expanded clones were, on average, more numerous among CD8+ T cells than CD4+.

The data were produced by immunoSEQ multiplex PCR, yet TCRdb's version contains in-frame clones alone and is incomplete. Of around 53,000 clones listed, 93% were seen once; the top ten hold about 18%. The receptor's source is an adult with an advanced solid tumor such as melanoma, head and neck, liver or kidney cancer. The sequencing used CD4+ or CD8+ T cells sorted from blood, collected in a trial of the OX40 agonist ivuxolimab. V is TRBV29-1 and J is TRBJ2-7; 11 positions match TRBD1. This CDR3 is CSVRTGGTYEQYF. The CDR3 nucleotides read TGCAGCGTTAGGACAGGGGGCACCTACGAGCAGTACTTC.